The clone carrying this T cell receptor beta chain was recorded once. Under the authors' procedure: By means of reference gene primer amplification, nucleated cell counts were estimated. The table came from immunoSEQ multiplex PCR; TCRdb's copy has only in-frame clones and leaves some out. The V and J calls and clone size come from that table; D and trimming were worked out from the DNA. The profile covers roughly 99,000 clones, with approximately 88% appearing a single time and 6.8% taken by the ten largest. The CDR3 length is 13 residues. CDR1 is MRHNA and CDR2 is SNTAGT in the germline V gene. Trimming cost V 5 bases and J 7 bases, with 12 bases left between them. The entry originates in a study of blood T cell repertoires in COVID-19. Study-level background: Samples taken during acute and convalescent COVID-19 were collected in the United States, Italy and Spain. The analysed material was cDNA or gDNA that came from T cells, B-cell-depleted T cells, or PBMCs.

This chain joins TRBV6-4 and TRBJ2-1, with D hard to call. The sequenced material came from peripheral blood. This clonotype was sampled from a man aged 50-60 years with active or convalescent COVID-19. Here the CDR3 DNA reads TGTGCCAGCAGTCGCCCTCTTGAGAATGAGCAGTTCTTC. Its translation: CASSRPLENEQFF.